These 13 T cell receptor beta chains originate from one sample sequenced in a study of T cells in localized non-small cell lung cancer. Here immunoSEQ multiplex PCR was the method, and the copy in TCRdb shows in-frame clones only, minus some. The top ten hold roughly a sixth of the sample, which has some 33,000 clones, 80% seen once. Sequences were derived from peripheral blood, sampled before any cancer treatment. Receptors were obtained from a male donor older than 55 with stage III squamous cell lung carcinoma.

This chain uses TRBV11-2 with TRBJ2-5; no reliable D call. Germline V gene data show CDR1 as SGHAT and CDR2 as FQNNGV. The CDR3 sequence is 13 residues long. The ends were cut back, 5 bases at V and 5 bases at J, with 12 bases in the middle. The CDR3 DNA reads TGTGCCAGCAGCCGAGAGAGGATTGAGACCCAGTACTTC. Amino acids: CASSRERIETQYF.

The chain combines TRBV2 with TRBJ2-1; D possibly matches TRBD1 or TRBD2 (5 bases each). The ends were cut back, 5 bases at V and 14 bases at J, with 22 bases in the middle. The germline CDR1 and CDR2 sequences are SNHLY and FYNNEI. This CDR3 has 14 amino acids. Here the CDR3 DNA reads TGTGCCAGCAGTATGTTAACTAGTCAGGGTGTGGAGTTCTTC. Protein product: CASSMLTSQGVEFF. The variable domain in full, completed from reference TRBV2 and TRBJ2-1, reads EPEVTQTPSHQVTQMGQEVILRCVPISNHLYFYWYRQILGQKVEFLVSFYNNEISEKSEIFDDQFSVERPDGSNFTLKIRSTKLEDSAMYFCASSMLTSQGVEFFGPGTRLTVL.

This chain links TRBV4-2 with TRBJ1-1; D perhaps matches TRBD1 (5 bases). Germline V gives CDR1 LGHNA, CDR2 YNFKEQ. The V gene lost 3 bases and the J gene lost 11 bases, with 22 bases spanning the gap. The CDR3 has 15 residues. The DNA of the CDR3 is TGTGCCAGCAGCCAGGCTACCCGGGACGACGTTGGGGCTTTCTTT. Translation: CASSQATRDDVGAFF.

Within the sample, this clone is hyperexpanded. This chain joins TRBV28 and TRBJ2-5, with D hard to call. This CDR3 comprises 13 residues. Germline V lookup: CDR1 MDHEN, CDR2 SYDVKM. Trimming left V 5 bases short and J 1 base short, with 8 bases between. This chain's CDR3 is CASSDQVQETQYF. The DNA of the CDR3 is TGTGCCAGCAGTGATCAGGTCCAAGAGACCCAGTACTTC.

This chain links TRBV28 with TRBJ2-3; 8 bases map to TRBD2. Per germline, CDR1 MDHEN and CDR2 SYDVKM. Trimming removed 3 bases from V and 2 bases from J; junction bases left unmatched: 10. The CDR3 runs to 17 residues. DNA of the CDR3: TGTGCCAGCAGTTTTGGGTTTGGCGGGGGGTCCACAGATACGCAGTATTTT. This encodes CASSFGFGGGSTDTQYF.

The V call is TRBV6-6, the J call TRBJ2-1; 7 nucleotides match TRBD1. J was trimmed by 8 bases and V by 4 bases; bases with no gene match: 11. The CDR3 covers 15 residues. Germline V CDR1 and CDR2: MNHNY, SVGAGI (reference sequence). The CDR3 region is CASSFGQGDMDEQFF. As DNA, the CDR3 is TGTGCCAGCAGTTTTGGCCAGGGGGATATGGATGAGCAGTTCTTC.

A single count supports this clone. The V gene is TRBV5-4, the J gene TRBJ1-1; 8 bases agree with TRBD1. The CDR3 covers 14 residues. The V and J ends lost 3 bases and 1 base, in that order; junction bases with no gene match: 2. Germline CDR1 and CDR2: SGHNT and YYREEE (reference sequence). The CDR3 nucleotides are TGTGCCAGCAGCTGGGGACAGGCGAACACTGAAGCTTTCTTT. Its translation is CASSWGQANTEAFF.

This chain uses TRBV2 with TRBJ1-5; possible D gene TRBD1, 5 bases. The CDR3 covers 14 residues. Germline lookup yields CDR1 SNHLY and CDR2 FYNNEI. The V end was cut by 1 base, the J end by 6 bases, with 10 bases between. CDR3 sequence reads: CASSEEGSGQPQHF. In nucleotides, the CDR3 is TGTGCCAGCAGTGAAGAGGGGTCGGGTCAGCCCCAGCATTTT.

The rearrangement joins TRBV7-9 to TRBJ2-3; D not certain. The CDR3 loop spans 12 amino acids. The germline V gene has CDR1 SEHNR and CDR2 FQNEAQ (reference sequence). Trimming took off 4 bases at V and 3 bases at J, with 5 bases between the two ends. For the CDR3, the DNA is TGTGCCAGCAGCTCGGGTACAGATACGCAGTATTTT. Translation: CASSSGTDTQYF.

J is TRBJ2-7 and V is TRBV5-1; D possibly corresponds to TRBD1 (6 bases). CDR3 size: 14 residues. With 2 bases removed from V and 7 bases from J, the gap between germline ends came to 16 bases. Per germline, CDR1 SGHRS and CDR2 YFSETQ. The CDR3: CASSFNWDTPEQYF. CDR3 coding DNA: TGCGCCAGCAGCTTTAATTGGGACACCCCTGAGCAGTACTTC.

This clone was detected only a few times. The chain is built from TRBV5-1 and TRBJ2-7; 10 bases align to TRBD2. Germline V gene sequence: CDR1 SGHRS, CDR2 YFSETQ. This CDR3 is 15 amino acids long. The trim removed 4 bases at V and 7 bases at J, leaving 11 bases unmatched. This chain's CDR3 is CASSPPLAGTGEQYF. CDR3 nucleotide sequence: TGCGCCAGCAGCCCTCCACTAGCGGGAACGGGGGAGCAGTACTTC. Supplemented by reference TRBV5-1 and TRBJ2-7, the full variable domain reads KAGVTQTPRYLIKTRGQQVTLSCSPISGHRSVSWYQQTPGQGLQFLFEYFSETQRNKGNFPGRFSGRQFSNSRSEMNVSTLELGDSALYLCASSPPLAGTGEQYFGPGTRLTVT.

This clone has a single count. The chain carries TRBV2 and TRBJ2-6; no clear D gene. Trimming pared 8 bases from V and 4 bases from J, leaving 9 bases between. Germline values: CDR1 SNHLY, CDR2 FYNNEI. This CDR3 has 13 residues. The CDR3 region is CASYMSGANVLTF. DNA of the CDR3: TGTGCCAGCTATATGTCCGGGGCCAACGTCCTGACTTTC.

This chain uses TRBV30 with TRBJ1-3; 8 bases are a match to TRBD1. Trimming at V came to 3 bases and at J to 4 bases, leaving 11 bases not matched to a gene. This CDR3 region has 16 residues. In germline, CDR1 is GTSNPN, CDR2 SVGIG (reference sequence). The CDR3 DNA reads TGTGCCTGGAGCGCCTTCGACAGGGGAAGGGGAAACACCATATATTTT. Its translation is CAWSAFDRGRGNTIYF.